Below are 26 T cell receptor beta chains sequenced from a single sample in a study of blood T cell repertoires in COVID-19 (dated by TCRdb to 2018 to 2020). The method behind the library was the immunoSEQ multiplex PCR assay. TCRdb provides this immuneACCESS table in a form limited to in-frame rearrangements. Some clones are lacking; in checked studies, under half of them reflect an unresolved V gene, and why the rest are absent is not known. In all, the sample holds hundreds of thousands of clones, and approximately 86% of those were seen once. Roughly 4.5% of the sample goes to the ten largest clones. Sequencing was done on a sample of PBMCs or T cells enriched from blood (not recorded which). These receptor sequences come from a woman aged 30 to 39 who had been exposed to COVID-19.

CDR3 in DNA: TGCGCCAGCAGCATCGGGACAGGGCCTAATCAGCCCCAGCATTTT. As protein: CASSIGTGPNQPQHF. The genes are TRBV5-1 and TRBJ1-5; 9 positions agree with TRBD1. Trimming at V came to 4 bases and at J to 4 bases, leaving 6 bases not matched to a gene. Germline CDR1 reads SGHRS; CDR2 reads YFSETQ. This CDR3 spans 15 amino acids.

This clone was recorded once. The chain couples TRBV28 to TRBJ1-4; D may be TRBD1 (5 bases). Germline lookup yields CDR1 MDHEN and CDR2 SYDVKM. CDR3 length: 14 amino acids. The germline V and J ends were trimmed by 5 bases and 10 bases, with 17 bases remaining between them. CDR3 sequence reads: CASSPSTPGGKLFF. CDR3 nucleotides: TGTGCCAGCAGTCCCTCGACCCCCGGGGGAAAACTGTTTTTT.

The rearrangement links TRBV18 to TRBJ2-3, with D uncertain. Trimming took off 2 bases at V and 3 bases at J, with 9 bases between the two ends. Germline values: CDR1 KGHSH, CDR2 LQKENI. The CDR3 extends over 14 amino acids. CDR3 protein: CASSPMRGTDTQYF. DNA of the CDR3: TGTGCCAGCTCACCAATGCGAGGAACAGATACGCAGTATTTT.

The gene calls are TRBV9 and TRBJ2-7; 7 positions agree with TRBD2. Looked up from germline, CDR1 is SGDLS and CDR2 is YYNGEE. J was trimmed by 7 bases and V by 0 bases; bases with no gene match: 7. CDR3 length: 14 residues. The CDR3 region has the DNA TGTGCCAGCAGCGTAGCGGGGGGTTGGGGTGAGCAGTACTTC. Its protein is CASSVAGGWGEQYF.

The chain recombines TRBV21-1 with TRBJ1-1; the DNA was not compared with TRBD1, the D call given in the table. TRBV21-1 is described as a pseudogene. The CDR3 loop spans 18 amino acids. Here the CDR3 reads CASDTPKTGFIRGTEAFF. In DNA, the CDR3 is TGTGCCAGTGATACCCCAAAGACAGGATTCATCAGGGGCACTGAAGCTTTCTTT.

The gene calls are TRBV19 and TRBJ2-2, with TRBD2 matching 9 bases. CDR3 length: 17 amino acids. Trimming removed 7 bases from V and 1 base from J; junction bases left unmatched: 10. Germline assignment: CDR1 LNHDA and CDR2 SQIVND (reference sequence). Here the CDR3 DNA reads TGTGCCAGTAAAGACGAAGCGGGGGGCTGGAACACCGGGGAGCTGTTTTTT. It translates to CASKDEAGGWNTGELFF.

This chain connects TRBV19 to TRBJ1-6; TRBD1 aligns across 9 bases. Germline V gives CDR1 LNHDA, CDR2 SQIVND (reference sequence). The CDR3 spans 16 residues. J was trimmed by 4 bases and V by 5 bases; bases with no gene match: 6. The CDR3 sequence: CASSPTTGGYNSPLHF. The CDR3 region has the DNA TGTGCCAGTAGTCCAACGACAGGGGGTTATAATTCACCCCTCCACTTT.

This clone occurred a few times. This CDR3 reads CASSLPGLREKLFF. CDR3 coding DNA: TGTGCCAGCAGCTTGCCGGGGTTGCGCGAAAAACTGTTTTTT. V and J are TRBV5-6 and TRBJ1-4; D is unresolved. Germline lookup yields CDR1 SGHDT and CDR2 YYEEEE. Trimming shortened V by 1 base and J by 8 bases, and 12 bases separated the two germline ends. The CDR3 loop spans 14 amino acids.

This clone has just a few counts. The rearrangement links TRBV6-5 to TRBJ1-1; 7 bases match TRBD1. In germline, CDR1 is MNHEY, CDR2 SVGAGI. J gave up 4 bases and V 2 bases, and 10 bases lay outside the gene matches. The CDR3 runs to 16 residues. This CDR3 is CASSYQPGGGLTEAFF. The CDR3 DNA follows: TGTGCCAGCAGTTACCAACCTGGAGGGGGCCTCACTGAAGCTTTCTTT.

CDR3 amino acids: CSVERPSSGITDTQYF. The CDR3 DNA is TGCAGCGTTGAACGCCCCTCTAGCGGGATAACAGATACGCAGTATTTT. The J gene is TRBJ2-3, the V gene TRBV29-1, with TRBD2 identical over 9 bases. Per germline, CDR1 SQVTM and CDR2 ANQGSEA. There are 16 residues in the CDR3. Losses at the gene ends were 2 bases for V and 3 bases for J; bases not matched to a gene: 9.

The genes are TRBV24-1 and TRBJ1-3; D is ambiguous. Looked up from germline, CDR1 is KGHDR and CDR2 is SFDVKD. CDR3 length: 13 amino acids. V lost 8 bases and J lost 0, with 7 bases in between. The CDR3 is CATTPNSGNTIYF. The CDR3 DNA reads TGTGCCACCACCCCAAACTCTGGAAACACCATATATTTT.

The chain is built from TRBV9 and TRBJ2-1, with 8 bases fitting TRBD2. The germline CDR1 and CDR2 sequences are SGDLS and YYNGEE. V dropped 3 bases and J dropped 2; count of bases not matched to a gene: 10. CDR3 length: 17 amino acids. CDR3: CASSATLGGLAYNEQFF. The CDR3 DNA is TGTGCCAGCAGCGCAACACTAGGGGGACTAGCCTACAATGAGCAGTTCTTC. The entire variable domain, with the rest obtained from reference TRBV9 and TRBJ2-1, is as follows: DSGVTQTPKHLITATGQRVTLRCSPRSGDLSVYWYQQSLDQGLQFLIQYYNGEERAKGNILERFSAQQFPDLHSELNLSSLELGDSALYFCASSATLGGLAYNEQFFGPGTRLTVL.

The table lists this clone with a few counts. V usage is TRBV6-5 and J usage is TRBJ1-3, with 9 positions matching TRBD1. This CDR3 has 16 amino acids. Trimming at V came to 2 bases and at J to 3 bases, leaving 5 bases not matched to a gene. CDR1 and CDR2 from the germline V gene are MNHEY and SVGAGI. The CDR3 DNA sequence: TGTGCCAGCAGTTACGGGACAGGGATCGGTGGAAACACCATATATTTT. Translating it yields CASSYGTGIGGNTIYF.

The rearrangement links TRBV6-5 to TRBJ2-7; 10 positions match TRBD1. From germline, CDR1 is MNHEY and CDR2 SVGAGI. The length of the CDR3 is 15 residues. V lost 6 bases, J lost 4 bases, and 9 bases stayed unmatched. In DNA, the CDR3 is TGTGCCAGCAGCATCTCCGGGACAGGGGCGTACGAGCAGTACTTC. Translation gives CASSISGTGAYEQYF.

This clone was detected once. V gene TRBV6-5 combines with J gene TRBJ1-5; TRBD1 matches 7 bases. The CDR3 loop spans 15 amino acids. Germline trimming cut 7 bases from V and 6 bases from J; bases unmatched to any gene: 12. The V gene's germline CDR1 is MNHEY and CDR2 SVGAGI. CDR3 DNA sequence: TGTGCCAGCACCGATCGACAGGGAGTGAGTCAGCCCCAGCATTTT. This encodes CASTDRQGVSQPQHF.

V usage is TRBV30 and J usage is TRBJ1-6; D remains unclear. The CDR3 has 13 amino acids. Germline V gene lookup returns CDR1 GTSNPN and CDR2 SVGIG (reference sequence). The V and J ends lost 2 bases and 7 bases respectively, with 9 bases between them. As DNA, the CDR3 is TGTGCCTGGAGTCCACGGGGAAATTCACCCCTCCACTTT. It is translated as CAWSPRGNSPLHF.

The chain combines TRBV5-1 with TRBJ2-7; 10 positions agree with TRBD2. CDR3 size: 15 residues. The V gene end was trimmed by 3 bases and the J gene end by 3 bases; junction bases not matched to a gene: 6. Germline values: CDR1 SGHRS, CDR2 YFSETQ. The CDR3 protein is CASSYLAGAHYEQYF. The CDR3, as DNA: TGCGCCAGCAGCTACCTAGCGGGGGCTCACTACGAGCAGTACTTC.

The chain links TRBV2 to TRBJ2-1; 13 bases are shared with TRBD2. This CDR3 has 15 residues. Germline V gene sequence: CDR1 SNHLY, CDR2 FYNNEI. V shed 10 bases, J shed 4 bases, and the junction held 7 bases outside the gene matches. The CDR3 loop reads CAILLTSGGYNEQFF. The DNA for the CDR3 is TGTGCCATCCTCTTGACTAGCGGGGGGTACAATGAGCAGTTCTTC. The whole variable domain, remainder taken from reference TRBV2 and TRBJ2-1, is EPEVTQTPSHQVTQMGQEVILRCVPISNHLYFYWYRQILGQKVEFLVSFYNNEISEKSEIFDDQFSVERPDGSNFTLKIRSTKLEDSAMYFCAILLTSGGYNEQFFGPGTRLTVL.

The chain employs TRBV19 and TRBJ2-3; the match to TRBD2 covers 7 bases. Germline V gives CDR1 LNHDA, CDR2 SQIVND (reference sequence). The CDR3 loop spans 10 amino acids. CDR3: CAAGVDTQYF. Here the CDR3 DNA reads TGTGCTGCGGGGGTAGATACGCAGTATTTT.

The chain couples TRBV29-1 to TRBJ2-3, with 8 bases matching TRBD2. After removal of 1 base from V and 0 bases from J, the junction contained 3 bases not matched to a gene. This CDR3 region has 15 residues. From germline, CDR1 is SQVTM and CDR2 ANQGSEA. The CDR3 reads CSVEAGGRSTDTQYF. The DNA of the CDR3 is TGCAGCGTTGAAGCGGGAGGGAGGAGCACAGATACGCAGTATTTT.

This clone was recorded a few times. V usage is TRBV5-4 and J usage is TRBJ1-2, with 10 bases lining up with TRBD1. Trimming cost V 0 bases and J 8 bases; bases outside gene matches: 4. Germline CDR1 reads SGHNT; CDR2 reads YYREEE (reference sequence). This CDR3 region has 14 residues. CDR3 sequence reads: CASSLGQGADGYTF. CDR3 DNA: TGTGCCAGCAGCTTGGGACAGGGGGCTGACGGCTACACCTTC.

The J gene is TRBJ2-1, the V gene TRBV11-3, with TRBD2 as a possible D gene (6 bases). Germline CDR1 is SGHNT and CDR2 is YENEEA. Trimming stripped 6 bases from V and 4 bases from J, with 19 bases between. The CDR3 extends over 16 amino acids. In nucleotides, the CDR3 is TGTGCCAGCAGTTCTAATGGACTATTTTCGTACAATGAGCAGTTCTTC. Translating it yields CASSSNGLFSYNEQFF.

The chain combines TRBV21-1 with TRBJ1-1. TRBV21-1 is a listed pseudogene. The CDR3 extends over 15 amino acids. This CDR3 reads CASSTPGKGRTEAFF. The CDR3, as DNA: TGTGCCAGCAGCACCCCAGGGAAAGGGAGGACTGAAGCTTTCTTT.

CDR3 DNA: TGTGCCAGTCAGGACAGGGCGTTTAATCAGCCCCAGCATTTT. Amino acid sequence: CASQDRAFNQPQHF. This sequence joins TRBV19 and TRBJ1-5, with 8 bases that match TRBD1. This CDR3 region has 14 residues. Germline CDR1 is LNHDA and CDR2 is SQIVND (reference sequence). V shed 8 bases, J shed 4 bases, and the junction held 7 bases outside the gene matches.

In nucleotides, the CDR3 is TGCGCCAGCAGCTTGGCCTGGACCGGGACTAGCGGATACAATGAGCAGTTCTTC. This codes for CASSLAWTGTSGYNEQFF. The rearrangement joins TRBV5-1 to TRBJ2-1; 11 bases are shared with TRBD2. The germline V gene has CDR1 SGHRS and CDR2 YFSETQ. The CDR3 has 18 residues. V trimming: 0 bases; J trimming: 4 bases; junction bases outside the gene matches: 9.

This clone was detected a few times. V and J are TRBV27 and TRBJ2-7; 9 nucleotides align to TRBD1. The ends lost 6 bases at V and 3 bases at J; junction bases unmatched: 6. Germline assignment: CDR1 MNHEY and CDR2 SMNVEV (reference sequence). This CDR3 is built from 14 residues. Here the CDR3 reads CASSHRGPFYEQYF. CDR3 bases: TGTGCCAGCAGCCACAGGGGGCCGTTCTACGAGCAGTACTTC.